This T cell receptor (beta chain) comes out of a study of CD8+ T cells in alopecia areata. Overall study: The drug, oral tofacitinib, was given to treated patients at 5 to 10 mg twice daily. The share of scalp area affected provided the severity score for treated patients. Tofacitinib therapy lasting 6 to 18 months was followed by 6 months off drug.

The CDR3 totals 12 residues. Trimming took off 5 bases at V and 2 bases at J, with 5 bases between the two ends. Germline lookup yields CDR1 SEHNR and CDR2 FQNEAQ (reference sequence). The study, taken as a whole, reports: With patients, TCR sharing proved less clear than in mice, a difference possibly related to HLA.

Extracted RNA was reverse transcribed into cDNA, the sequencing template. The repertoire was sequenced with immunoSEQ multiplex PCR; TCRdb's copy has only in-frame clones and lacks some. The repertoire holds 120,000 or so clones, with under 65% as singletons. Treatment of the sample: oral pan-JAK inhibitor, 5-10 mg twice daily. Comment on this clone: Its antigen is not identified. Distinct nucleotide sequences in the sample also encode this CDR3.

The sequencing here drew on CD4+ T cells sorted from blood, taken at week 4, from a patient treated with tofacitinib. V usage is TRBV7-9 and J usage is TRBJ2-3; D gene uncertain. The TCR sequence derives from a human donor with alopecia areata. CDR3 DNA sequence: TGTGCCAGCAGCCTGTCCACAGATACGCAGTATTTT. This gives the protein CASSLSTDTQYF.